The 16 T cell receptor beta chains below come from one sample, sequenced in a study of technical replicates of blood from several donors. Some clones are missing from TCRdb's copy, which holds only in-frame ones; the method was immunoSEQ multiplex PCR. This table holds about 94,000 clones, nearly 97% found once. Sequencing was carried out using T cells isolated from PBMCs. All receptors come from a human donor in good health.

The rearrangement uses TRBV2 and TRBJ2-3; D might be TRBD2 (5 bases). Germline assignment: CDR1 SNHLY and CDR2 FYNNEI. The CDR3 sequence is 12 residues long. V was clipped by 7 bases and J by 4 bases, with 9 bases between them. The CDR3 region is CASTLAADTQYF. DNA of the CDR3: TGTGCCAGCACCCTAGCCGCAGATACGCAGTATTTT. Complete variable domain (other parts from reference TRBV2 and TRBJ2-3): EPEVTQTPSHQVTQMGQEVILRCVPISNHLYFYWYRQILGQKVEFLVSFYNNEISEKSEIFDDQFSVERPDGSNFTLKIRSTKLEDSAMYFCASTLAADTQYFGPGTRLTVL.

The chain links TRBV6-5 to TRBJ2-7; 8 nucleotides line up with TRBD1. The germline gives CDR1 MNHEY, CDR2 SVGAGI. Trimming took 6 bases from V and 4 from J; bases not matched to a gene: 8. The CDR3 length is 14 residues. CDR3 DNA: TGTGCCAGCAGCCCAGACAGGGGAGTATACGAGCAGTACTTC. It yields the protein CASSPDRGVYEQYF.

This rearrangement joins TRBV10-2 to TRBJ1-1; TRBD1 aligns across 9 bases. This CDR3 comprises 21 residues. Unmatched junction bases numbered 29, after V lost 9 bases and J lost 3 bases. Germline values: CDR1 WSHSY, CDR2 SAAADI. The CDR3 here is CASSTLPGQGLVRGSHTEAFF. The DNA of the CDR3 is TGCGCCAGTTCAACACTTCCGGGACAGGGTTTAGTCCGCGGTTCGCACACTGAAGCTTTCTTT.

CDR3 protein: CASSVAGKQFF. CDR3 coding DNA: TGTGCCAGCAGCGTAGCGGGGAAGCAGTTCTTC. The V gene is TRBV9, the J gene TRBJ2-1; tentatively, D is TRBD2 (5 bases). Trimming took 0 bases from V and 11 from J, leaving 6 bases between them. CDR3 size: 11 residues. CDR1 is SGDLS, CDR2 YYNGEE, per germline.

The rearrangement joins TRBV10-2 to TRBJ1-1; 10 positions agree with TRBD1. The CDR3 is 14 amino acids. Germline V gene sequence: CDR1 WSHSY, CDR2 SAAADI. Trimming cost V 8 bases and J 5 bases; bases outside gene matches: 8. The CDR3 reads CASGTGVKWTEAFF. The CDR3 region has the DNA TGCGCCAGCGGGACAGGGGTAAAGTGGACTGAAGCTTTCTTT.

J is TRBJ2-5 and V is TRBV11-2, with 7 bases lining up with TRBD2. CDR1 is SGHAT, CDR2 FQNNGV, per germline. CDR3 length: 15 amino acids. Trimming removed 5 bases from V and 3 bases from J; junction bases left unmatched: 9. CDR3 amino acids: CASSVQPAGEETQYF. DNA of the CDR3: TGTGCCAGCAGCGTACAACCCGCGGGGGAAGAGACCCAGTACTTC.

This rearrangement joins TRBV10-3 to TRBJ1-2; 10 positions match TRBD1. CDR1 is ENHRY and CDR2 is SYGVKD in the germline V gene. The CDR3 contains 15 residues. Losses at the gene ends were 4 bases for V and 2 bases for J; bases not matched to a gene: 4. The CDR3 DNA follows: TGTGCCATCAGTGCTGGGACAGGGGACAACTATGGCTACACCTTC. Protein sequence: CAISAGTGDNYGYTF.

This chain joins TRBV27 and TRBJ2-1; D is ambiguous. Germline V gene lookup returns CDR1 MNHEY and CDR2 SMNVEV (reference sequence). The germline V and J ends were trimmed by 3 bases and 1 base, with 10 bases remaining between them. This CDR3 spans 15 amino acids. The CDR3 DNA sequence: TGTGCCAGCAGTTTCCAGGTAACGTCCTACAATGAGCAGTTCTTC. It encodes CASSFQVTSYNEQFF.

The chain combines TRBV18 with TRBJ2-7; TRBD2 matches at 9 bases. The germline V gene has CDR1 KGHSH and CDR2 LQKENI. The CDR3 runs 15 residues. Trimming took 3 bases from V and 7 from J; bases not matched to a gene: 10. The CDR3 region is CASSPAVTSGGEQYF. The DNA for the CDR3 is TGTGCCAGCTCACCCGCTGTGACTAGCGGAGGAGAGCAGTACTTC.

The rearrangement links TRBV5-4 to TRBJ2-5, with D maybe TRBD1 (5 bases). The CDR3 is 16 residues long. Per germline, CDR1 SGHNT and CDR2 YYREEE (reference sequence). V was cut by 3 bases and J by 1 base, with 16 bases left in between. The CDR3 region is CASSSSTDGFQETQYF. The CDR3 DNA sequence: TGTGCCAGCAGCTCATCGACAGACGGTTTCCAAGAGACCCAGTACTTC.

This sequence joins TRBV4-2 and TRBJ2-1, with 10 bases lining up with TRBD2. This CDR3 spans 18 amino acids. J gave up 13 bases and V 0 bases, and 18 bases lay outside the gene matches. The germline CDR1 and CDR2 sequences are LGHNA and YNFKEQ. CDR3 nucleotides: TGTGCCAGCAGCCAAGATTTGGGGCTAGCGGGAGACGATGGGCGTCAGTTCTTC. Encoded protein: CASSQDLGLAGDDGRQFF.

CDR3 nucleotides: TGTGCCAGCAGTGATCCGTTAAGATTAGCCGGGGCCAAAAACATTCAGTACTTC. It yields the protein CASSDPLRLAGAKNIQYF. This chain uses TRBV2 with TRBJ2-4; unclear D gene. Trimming took 3 bases from V and 1 from J, leaving 19 bases between them. The CDR3 runs to 18 residues. Looked up from germline, CDR1 is SNHLY and CDR2 is FYNNEI. Drawing the rest from reference TRBV2 and TRBJ2-4, the complete variable domain is EPEVTQTPSHQVTQMGQEVILRCVPISNHLYFYWYRQILGQKVEFLVSFYNNEISEKSEIFDDQFSVERPDGSNFTLKIRSTKLEDSAMYFCASSDPLRLAGAKNIQYFGAGTRLSVL.

This chain links TRBV2 with TRBJ1-3; the match to TRBD1 covers 8 bases. The length of the CDR3 is 13 residues. Trimming at V came to 6 bases and at J to 7 bases, leaving 5 bases not matched to a gene. Germline V gene sequence: CDR1 SNHLY, CDR2 FYNNEI. CDR3 sequence (DNA): TGTGCCAGCAGACGAGACAGGGGTAACACCATATATTTT. This codes for CASRRDRGNTIYF.

The chain employs TRBV19 and TRBJ1-5; 9 bases agree with TRBD1. CDR3 size: 15 residues. Germline values: CDR1 LNHDA, CDR2 SQIVND (reference sequence). Losses at the gene ends were 5 bases for V and 7 bases for J; bases not matched to a gene: 9. The CDR3 sequence is CASSPPGQGPQPQHF. The CDR3, as DNA: TGTGCCAGTAGTCCCCCCGGACAGGGGCCCCAGCCCCAGCATTTT.

Written as DNA, the CDR3 is TGTGCCAGCAGTCCCGTCCGCGGGACAGTATATGGCTACACCTTC. As protein: CASSPVRGTVYGYTF. The V call is TRBV11-2, the J call TRBJ1-2, with TRBD1 matching over 7 bases. V gave up 6 bases and J gave up 5 bases; unmatched junction bases: 12. The CDR3 has 15 residues. CDR1 and CDR2 from the germline V gene are SGHAT and FQNNGV.

The genes are TRBV10-1 and TRBJ2-1, with D maybe TRBD2 (6 bases). The CDR3 totals 17 residues. Germline V gene data show CDR1 as WNHNN and CDR2 as SYGVQD (reference sequence). Trimming stripped 6 bases from V and 2 bases from J, with 20 bases between. In DNA form, the CDR3 reads TGCGCCAGCAGACGGGATAGCGGCCCAGAGACCTACAATGAGCAGTTCTTC. Its translation: CASRRDSGPETYNEQFF.